These 9 T cell receptor beta chains originate from one sample sequenced in a study of blood T cells in healthy people across ages. A J-beta primer mix and a sample-barcoded 5' primer were used in a second PCR of about 6 to 12 cycles. TCRdb recomputed calls from the 5' RACE reads with MiXCR, one row per CDR3 protein. The sample holds 850,000 to 1,100,000 distinct CDR3 sequences, roughly two fifths seen once. Sample: blood. The receptors here all came from a man aged 18-30 years in good health.

This clonotype was seen repeatedly, ten times or more. This chain links TRBV2 with TRBJ2-2, with 7 bases aligning to TRBD1. Unmatched junction bases numbered 2, after V lost 5 bases and J lost 2 bases. This CDR3 contains 14 residues. Per germline, CDR1 SNHLY and CDR2 FYNNEI. DNA of the CDR3: TGTGCCAGCAGTCGGGACAGTAACACCGGGGAGCTGTTTTTT. It translates to CASSRDSNTGELFF.

Points on this clonotype: At one of its ends the junction is not consistent with the germline gene, which may arise from a read error. The rearrangement links TRBV18 to TRBJ1-2; D not certain. The V gene's germline CDR1 is KGHSH and CDR2 LQKENI. The CDR3 has 13 amino acids. The CDR3 nucleotides read TGTACCAGCTCACCACCGGGCAACTATGGCTACACCTTC. Protein product: CTSSPPGNYGYTF. Full variable domain (missing parts from reference TRBV18 and TRBJ1-2): NAGVMQNPRHLVRRRGQEARLRCSPMKGHSHVYWYRQLPEEGLKFMVYLQKENIIDESGMPKERFSAEFPKEGPSILRIQQVVRGDSAAYFCTSSPPGNYGYTFGSGTRLTVV.

The chain links TRBV29-1 to TRBJ1-2; D remains unclear. Germline assignment: CDR1 SQVTM and CDR2 ANQGSEA. V dropped 4 bases and J dropped 1 base, with 7 bases sitting between them. The CDR3 sequence is 12 residues long. The CDR3 is CSVGPVNYGYTF. Written as DNA, the CDR3 is TGCAGCGTTGGGCCGGTTAACTATGGCTACACCTTC.

The chain recombines TRBV20-1 with TRBJ1-2; weak D call: TRBD1 (5 bases). In germline, CDR1 is DFQATT, CDR2 SNEGSKA (reference sequence). The germline V and J ends were trimmed by 6 bases and 3 bases, with 17 bases remaining between them. CDR3 size: 14 residues. CDR3 amino acids: CSAPTEGNDYGYTF. In nucleotides, the CDR3 is TGCAGTGCCCCCACGGAGGGGAATGACTATGGCTACACCTTC.

The gene calls are TRBV12-3 or TRBV12-4 and TRBJ2-7; tentatively, D is TRBD1 or TRBD2 (5 bases each). The ends were cut back, 9 bases at V and 0 bases at J, with 15 bases in the middle. The CDR3 is 14 amino acids. CDR3 sequence (DNA): TGTGCCAGTCATCATCGGGACGGCTCCTACGAGCAGTACTTC. Its protein product is CASHHRDGSYEQYF.

Only a few counts were recorded for this clonotype. The V call is TRBV20-1, the J call TRBJ2-4; perhaps TRBD1 as D (6 bases). V lost 0 bases, J lost 0 bases, and 15 bases lay in between. This CDR3 is 17 amino acids long. CDR1 and CDR2 (germline): DFQATT, SNEGSKA (reference sequence). As DNA, the CDR3 is TGCAGTGCTAGAGATCTCTTGGACAGACTAGCCAAAAACATTCAGTACTTC. This translates into CSARDLLDRLAKNIQYF.

The chain joins TRBV4-3 to TRBJ1-2; the match to TRBD1 covers 7 bases. Germline lookup yields CDR1 LGHNA and CDR2 YSLEER. The CDR3 loop spans 17 amino acids. V shed 0 bases, J shed 2 bases, and the junction held 9 bases outside the gene matches. In DNA form, the CDR3 reads TGCGCCAGCAGCCAAGATGGGGGACAGAGACCGAACTATGGCTACACCTTC. The encoded protein is CASSQDGGQRPNYGYTF.

This sequence joins TRBV4-2 and TRBJ2-4, with D perhaps TRBD2 (6 bases). This CDR3 spans 18 amino acids. The V and J ends lost 1 base and 1 base respectively, with 17 bases between them. CDR1 is LGHNA and CDR2 is YNFKEQ in the germline V gene. The CDR3 is CASSQVYRGSGAKNIQYF. DNA for the CDR3: TGTGCCAGCAGCCAAGTTTACCGAGGGAGCGGGGCCAAAAACATTCAGTACTTC.

This clonotype was seen more than once but under ten times. The chain has TRBV10-3 and TRBJ1-6, with D tentatively TRBD1 (6 bases). V was clipped by 0 bases and J by 9 bases, with 15 bases between them. The CDR3 loop spans 16 amino acids. CDR1 is ENHRY, CDR2 SYGVKD, per germline. The CDR3 DNA reads as TGTGCCATCAGTGAGTCGGAGGGGGGTTCTCGTTCACCCCTCCACTTT. Protein sequence: CAISESEGGSRSPLHF.